This TCR beta chain was identified during a study of cytomegalovirus exposure and HLA in healthy donors. On the study more broadly: Prior work identified 100 million to 130 million unique TCR beta sequences in some 180 million T cells. Findings and caveats of the study: Excluded were some V segments that proved indistinguishable, including TRBV6-2 and TRBV6-3. Cytomegalovirus-associated status was assigned to fewer than 200 TCR beta chains. In vitro experiments confirmed that a few CMV-associated chains were specific for CMV antigens.

Regarding this clone: What it binds is not known.

Both 60 Vbeta primers and 13 Jbeta primers went into the PCR. Measured with immunoSEQ multiplex PCR; TCRdb has only the in-frame clones, and not every one. Of roughly 110,000 clones listed, 71% were seen once; the top ten hold 2.8%. V lost 1 base to trimming and J lost 10 bases; unmatched junction nucleotides: 18. Germline CDR1 is MGHRA and CDR2 is YSYEKL. This CDR3 spans 19 amino acids. The sequence was collected from a female donor in good health and CMV-seronegative. Sequenced sample: PBMCs. The rearrangement joins TRBV4-1 to TRBJ2-1; 11 bases map to TRBD2. CDR3 protein: CASSQVTILAGGHVQEQFF. The CDR3 nucleotides read TGCGCCAGCAGCCAAGTCACGATTCTAGCGGGAGGCCATGTGCAGGAGCAGTTCTTC.